These 23 T cell receptor beta chains originate from one sample sequenced in a study of T cells in narcolepsy. Using immunoSEQ multiplex PCR, the repertoire was profiled, and TCRdb retains in-frame clones only, with some absent. The sample holds 25,000 to 35,000 clones; 75% to 90% are singletons and the top ten take around 1.2%. The sample consisted of CD45RA- memory CD4+ T cells from PBMCs. These receptor sequences come from a human donor with narcolepsy.

The chain links TRBV5-4 to TRBJ1-2; TRBD1 matches at 11 bases. Unmatched junction bases numbered 12, after V lost 6 bases and J lost 8 bases. CDR1 SGHNT and CDR2 YYREEE come from the germline V gene (reference sequence). The CDR3 loop spans 15 amino acids. CDR3 coding DNA: TGTGCCAGCACCACTGGGGACAGGGGGGTTTACGGCTACACCTTC. Protein sequence: CASTTGDRGVYGYTF.

The V call is TRBV11-2, the J call TRBJ1-5; D is ambiguous. Germline V gene sequence: CDR1 SGHAT, CDR2 FQNNGV. V was shortened by 1 base and J by 4 bases, with 5 bases between the two germline ends. The CDR3 has 13 amino acids. CDR3 sequence: CASSLGLNQPQHF. In DNA form, the CDR3 reads TGTGCCAGCAGCTTAGGGTTGAATCAGCCCCAGCATTTT.

V and J are TRBV5-1 and TRBJ2-3, with TRBD2 matching over 7 bases. CDR3 length: 13 amino acids. Germline CDR1 and CDR2: SGHRS and YFSETQ. After removal of 0 bases from V and 6 bases from J, the junction contained 1 base not matched to a gene. CDR3 DNA: TGCGCCAGCAGCTTGGCGACTAGCGATACGCAGTATTTT. This encodes CASSLATSDTQYF.

This clone was detected only once. The rearrangement links TRBV13 to TRBJ1-2, with 10 positions matching TRBD1. The CDR3 sequence is 14 residues long. J was trimmed by 7 bases and V by 11 bases; bases with no gene match: 13. Germline V gene data show CDR1 as PRHDT and CDR2 as FYEKMQ (reference sequence). CDR3 sequence reads: CAGRRTGGPLGYTF. The CDR3 DNA reads TGTGCCGGGCGTCGGACAGGGGGGCCCCTTGGCTACACCTTC.

The gene calls are TRBV5-5 and TRBJ1-2, with 7 bases fitting TRBD1. The CDR3 spans 14 residues. V shed 5 bases and J 5 bases; nucleotides not matched to a gene: 9. The germline V gene encodes CDR1 SGHKS and CDR2 YYEKEE (reference sequence). CDR3 nucleotides: TGTGCCAGCAGTAATCGCACGACAGGGTATGGCTACACCTTC. Translation gives CASSNRTTGYGYTF.

This clone was detected a few times. The J gene is TRBJ1-4, the V gene TRBV10-3; D may be TRBD1 (5 bases). Germline V gives CDR1 ENHRY, CDR2 SYGVKD. V shed 0 bases and J shed 10 bases, with 12 bases lying between them. The CDR3 spans 14 residues. This CDR3 is CAISESGREGKLFF. The CDR3 nucleotides are TGTGCCATCAGTGAGTCCGGCAGGGAGGGAAAACTGTTTTTT.

The chain links TRBV4-1 to TRBJ1-4, with no clear D. CDR3 length: 11 amino acids. CDR1 is MGHRA and CDR2 is YSYEKL in the germline V gene. The V and J ends lost 0 bases and 10 bases respectively, with 3 bases between them. CDR3 loop: CASSQEGKLFF. The DNA of the CDR3 is TGCGCCAGCAGCCAAGAAGGAAAACTGTTTTTT.

The chain carries TRBV11-2 and TRBJ2-7, with 11 bases matching TRBD1. The CDR3 sequence is 13 residues long. Germline CDR1 and CDR2: SGHAT and FQNNGV. Trimming took 5 bases from V and 9 from J; bases not matched to a gene: 6. The CDR3 nucleotides are TGTGCCAGCAGCCGGGACAGGGGGTATGGGCAGTACTTC. It translates to CASSRDRGYGQYF.

This sequence joins TRBV5-1 and TRBJ2-2, with D perhaps being TRBD1 or TRBD2 (5 bases each). The length of the CDR3 is 16 residues. Germline CDR1 SGHRS, CDR2 YFSETQ. V dropped 6 bases and J dropped 0 bases, with 15 bases sitting between them. CDR3 loop: CASTASGTPNTGELFF. CDR3 DNA: TGCGCCAGCACGGCGTCCGGGACGCCGAACACCGGGGAGCTGTTTTTT.

This chain connects TRBV5-1 to TRBJ2-3; 11 bases are a match to TRBD1. The CDR3 spans 16 residues. Looked up from germline, CDR1 is SGHRS and CDR2 is YFSETQ. V dropped 4 bases and J dropped 3; count of bases not matched to a gene: 7. CDR3 in amino acids: CASSRGQGGSTDTQYF. The CDR3, as DNA: TGCGCCAGCAGCCGGGGACAGGGGGGGTCGACAGATACGCAGTATTTT. Full variable domain (remainder filled in from reference TRBV5-1 and TRBJ2-3): KAGVTQTPRYLIKTRGQQVTLSCSPISGHRSVSWYQQTPGQGLQFLFEYFSETQRNKGNFPGRFSGRQFSNSRSEMNVSTLELGDSALYLCASSRGQGGSTDTQYFGPGTRLTVL.

The V call is TRBV19, the J call TRBJ2-2, with 11 bases fitting TRBD2. The CDR3 length is 17 residues. The V gene's germline CDR1 is LNHDA and CDR2 SQIVND (reference sequence). The ends lost 6 bases at V and 5 bases at J; junction bases unmatched: 11. As DNA, the CDR3 is TGTGCCAGTAGGAATAGCGGGAGGGCCTCGGGGACCGGGGAGCTGTTTTTT. Translation gives CASRNSGRASGTGELFF.

This chain connects TRBV30 to TRBJ1-1; D is possibly TRBD1 (6 bases). Germline V gives CDR1 GTSNPN, CDR2 SVGIG (reference sequence). The CDR3 runs to 14 residues. V lost 3 bases to trimming and J lost 2 bases, with 13 bases between them. CDR3 residues: CAWRQGHLNTEAFF. CDR3 nucleotides: TGTGCCTGGAGACAGGGACACTTAAACACTGAAGCTTTCTTT.

The V and J genes are TRBV5-4 and TRBJ2-5, with D possibly TRBD1 on 6 matching bases. The end of the DNA is better explained by TRBJ2-7, so the J call may be wrong. Germline CDR1 and CDR2: SGHNT and YYREEE (reference sequence). The CDR3 spans 12 residues. The CDR3 coding sequence is TGTGCCGCCGGGGACAATCTCGGCGAGCAGTACTTC. This codes for CAAGDNLGEQYF.

The chain combines TRBV2 with TRBJ2-6; 9 bases line up with TRBD1. The CDR3 extends over 15 amino acids. Germline-derived CDR1 and CDR2 are SNHLY and FYNNEI. V lost 10 bases to trimming and J lost 2 bases; unmatched junction nucleotides: 6. The chain's CDR3 is CAKGQGGPGANVLTF. The CDR3 DNA follows: TGTGCCAAGGGACAGGGAGGGCCTGGGGCCAACGTCCTGACTTTC. The full variable domain, its missing parts supplied by reference TRBV2 and TRBJ2-6, is EPEVTQTPSHQVTQMGQEVILRCVPISNHLYFYWYRQILGQKVEFLVSFYNNEISEKSEIFDDQFSVERPDGSNFTLKIRSTKLEDSAMYFCAKGQGGPGANVLTFGAGSRLTVL.

The chain couples TRBV6-1 to TRBJ2-7, with TRBD1 identical over 9 bases. With 7 bases clipped from V and 4 bases from J, the junction kept 5 bases outside the gene matches. CDR3 size: 13 residues. From germline, CDR1 is MNHNS and CDR2 SASEGT. The CDR3 region is CASTDRGGYEQYF. DNA of the CDR3: TGTGCCAGCACCGACAGGGGGGGATACGAGCAGTACTTC.

The gene calls are TRBV28 and TRBJ1-1; D gene unclear. The germline V gene has CDR1 MDHEN and CDR2 SYDVKM. With 8 bases removed from V and 2 bases from J, the gap between germline ends came to 9 bases. The length of the CDR3 is 12 residues. CDR3 sequence: CASGWYNTEAFF. The CDR3 DNA is TGTGCCAGCGGGTGGTATAACACTGAAGCTTTCTTT.

The rearrangement joins TRBV6-5 to TRBJ1-1; tentative D call: TRBD1 (5 bases). Trimming pared 8 bases from V and 0 bases from J, leaving 10 bases between. From germline, CDR1 is MNHEY and CDR2 SVGAGI. The length of the CDR3 is 13 residues. The CDR3 region has the DNA TGTGCCAGCCGAGGGGTCCTGAACACTGAAGCTTTCTTT. It yields the protein CASRGVLNTEAFF.

The V and J genes are TRBV5-4 and TRBJ2-2, with D possibly TRBD2 on 6 matching bases. Between the trimmed V and J ends, which lost 2 bases and 0 bases, there was a span of 8 bases. Germline CDR1 SGHNT, CDR2 YYREEE (reference sequence). The CDR3 covers 15 residues. The CDR3 bases are TGTGCCAGCAGCTTCGGGGGAACGAACACCGGGGAGCTGTTTTTT. Amino acid sequence: CASSFGGTNTGELFF.

The chain joins TRBV5-1 to TRBJ2-5; unclear D gene. The V and J ends lost 1 base and 5 bases respectively, with 18 bases between them. This CDR3 is built from 16 residues. CDR1 is SGHRS, CDR2 YFSETQ, per germline. CDR3: CASSLWASAPRETQYF. The DNA for the CDR3 is TGCGCCAGCAGCTTGTGGGCTAGTGCGCCTAGGGAGACCCAGTACTTC.

The rearrangement uses TRBV29-1 and TRBJ2-3; possibly TRBD1 or TRBD2 for D (5 bases each). Trimming shortened V by 4 bases and J by 2 bases, and 19 bases separated the two germline ends. CDR3 size: 16 residues. Looked up from germline, CDR1 is SQVTM and CDR2 is ANQGSEA. In DNA form, the CDR3 reads TGCAGCGTTGGGTCTCGACCGGGACCAAACACAGATACGCAGTATTTT. Translation gives CSVGSRPGPNTDTQYF.

The rearrangement joins TRBV7-7 to TRBJ2-3; the D is unclear. V was clipped by 1 base and J by 4 bases, with 9 bases between them. The CDR3 contains 14 residues. Germline CDR1 is SSHAT and CDR2 is FNYEAQ (reference sequence). CDR3 coding DNA: TGTGCCAGCAGCTTAGGGATCGGCGCAGATACGCAGTATTTT. It translates to CASSLGIGADTQYF.

The V and J genes are TRBV19 and TRBJ1-5; 8 nucleotides line up with TRBD1. CDR3 length equals 15 residues. The V segment lost 6 bases and the J segment 2 bases; nucleotides outside the gene matches: 6. The germline CDR1 and CDR2 sequences are LNHDA and SQIVND (reference sequence). DNA for the CDR3: TGTGCCAGTAGACAACAGGGGGACGGCAATCAGCCCCAGCATTTT. Translation gives CASRQQGDGNQPQHF.

A single count supports this clone. V is TRBV5-1 and J is TRBJ2-7, with D possibly TRBD1 on 6 matching bases. From germline, CDR1 is SGHRS and CDR2 YFSETQ. Trimming removed 4 bases from V and 0 bases from J, with 14 bases in between. The CDR3 has 15 amino acids. The CDR3 DNA is TGCGCCAGCAGCCCCCTGGACAGTACCTCCTACGAGCAGTACTTC. It translates to CASSPLDSTSYEQYF.